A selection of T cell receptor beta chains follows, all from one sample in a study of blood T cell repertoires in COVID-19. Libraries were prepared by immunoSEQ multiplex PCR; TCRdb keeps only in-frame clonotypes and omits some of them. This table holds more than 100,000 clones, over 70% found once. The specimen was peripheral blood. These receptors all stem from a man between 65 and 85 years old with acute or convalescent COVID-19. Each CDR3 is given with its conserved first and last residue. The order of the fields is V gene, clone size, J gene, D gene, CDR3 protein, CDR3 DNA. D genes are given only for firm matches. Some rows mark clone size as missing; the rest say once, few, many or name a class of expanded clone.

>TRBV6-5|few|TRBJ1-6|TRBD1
CASSGQGRSPLHF
TGTGCCAGCAGCGGACAGGGGAGGTCACCCCTCCACTTT
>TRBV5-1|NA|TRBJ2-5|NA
CASSPLTGPQETQYF
TGCGCCAGCAGCCCCCTGACAGGCCCTCAAGAGACCCAGTACTTC
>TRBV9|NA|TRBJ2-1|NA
CASSLLGRGKFF
TGTGCCAGTAGCCTCCTCGGTAGGGGGAAGTTCTTC
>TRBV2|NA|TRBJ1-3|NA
CASSDHTGVLVGNTIYF
TGTGCCAGCAGTGATCATACCGGGGTCTTGGTCGGAAACACCATATATTTT
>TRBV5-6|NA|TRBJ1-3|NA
CATHSGNTIYF
TGTGCCACCCACTCCGGAAACACCATATATTTT
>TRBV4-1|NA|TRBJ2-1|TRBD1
CASSQDRQGERIEQFF
TGCGCCAGCAGCCAAGATAGGCAGGGGGAGAGGATTGAGCAGTTCTTC
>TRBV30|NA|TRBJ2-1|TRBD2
CAWSGTSAFNEQFF
TGTGCCTGGAGTGGGACTAGCGCTTTCAATGAGCAGTTCTTC
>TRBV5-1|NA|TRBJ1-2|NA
CASSGTLSGVGYTF
TGCGCCAGCAGCGGCACTTTATCAGGGGTGGGCTACACCTTC
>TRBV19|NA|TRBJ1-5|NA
CASSIRGQGQPQHF
TGTGCCAGTAGTATAAGGGGCCAAGGTCAGCCCCAGCATTTT
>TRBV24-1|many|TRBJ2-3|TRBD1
CATSDPGTASTDTQYF
TGTGCCACCAGTGACCCCGGGACAGCGAGCACAGATACGCAGTATTTT
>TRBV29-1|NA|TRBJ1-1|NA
CSVEGVGVGYTEAFF
TGCAGCGTTGAAGGGGTAGGGGTGGGGTACACTGAAGCTTTCTTT
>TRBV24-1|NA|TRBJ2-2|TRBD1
CATSASWTGNTGELFF
TGTGCCACCAGCGCTTCTTGGACAGGGAACACCGGGGAGCTGTTTTTT
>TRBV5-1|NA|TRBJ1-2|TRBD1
CASSASGTGVYGYTF
TGCGCCAGCAGCGCGTCCGGGACAGGGGTCTATGGCTACACCTTC
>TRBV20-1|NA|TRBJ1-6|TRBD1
CSASGDREVSPLHF
TGCAGTGCTAGTGGGGACAGAGAGGTTTCACCCCTCCACTTT
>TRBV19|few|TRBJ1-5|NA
CASGGVEPQHF
TGTGCCAGCGGGGGAGTGGAGCCCCAGCATTTT
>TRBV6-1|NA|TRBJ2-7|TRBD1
CASSEVASIRGQQYSYEQYF
TGTGCCAGCAGTGAAGTTGCTAGTATTCGGGGACAGCAATACTCCTACGAGCAGTACTTC
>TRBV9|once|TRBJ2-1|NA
CASSVGSTYNEQFF
TGTGCCAGCAGCGTAGGTTCAACCTACAATGAGCAGTTCTTC
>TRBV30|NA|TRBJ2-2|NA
CAWSGLADTGELFF
TGTGCCTGGAGTGGTCTAGCCGACACCGGGGAGCTGTTTTTT
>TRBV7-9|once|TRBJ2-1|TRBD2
CASRRTSGGPDYNEQFF
TGTGCCAGCAGACGCACTAGCGGGGGACCTGACTACAATGAGCAGTTCTTC
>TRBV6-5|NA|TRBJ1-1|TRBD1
CASSRGQPVAEAFF
TGTGCCAGCAGTCGGGGACAGCCGGTCGCTGAAGCTTTCTTT
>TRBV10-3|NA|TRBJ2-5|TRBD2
CAISESGGGAGETQYF
TGTGCCATCAGTGAGTCGGGCGGGGGGGCCGGAGAGACCCAGTACTTC
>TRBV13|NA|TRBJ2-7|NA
CASSLASATGNEQYF
TGTGCCAGCAGCTTGGCTAGTGCCACAGGGAACGAGCAGTACTTC
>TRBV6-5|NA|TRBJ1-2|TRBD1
CASRLTGEYGYTF
TGTGCCAGCAGACTCACAGGGGAGTATGGCTACACCTTC
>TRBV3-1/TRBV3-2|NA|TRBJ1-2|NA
CASSRGHGYTF
TGTGCCAGCAGCCGTGGCCATGGCTACACCTTC
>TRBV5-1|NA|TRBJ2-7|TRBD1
CASRPGTGVYEQYF
TGCGCCAGCAGACCCGGGACAGGGGTTTACGAGCAGTACTTC
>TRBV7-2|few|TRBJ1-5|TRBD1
CASSPGTGVSQPQHF
TGTGCCAGCAGCCCTGGGACAGGGGTTAGTCAGCCCCAGCATTTT
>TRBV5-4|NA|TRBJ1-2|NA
CASSYGTLSGYTF
TGTGCCAGCAGCTATGGGACATTAAGCGGCTACACCTTC
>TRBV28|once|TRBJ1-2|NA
CASRPLGGNYGYTF
TGTGCCAGCAGACCCTTGGGAGGGAACTATGGCTACACCTTC
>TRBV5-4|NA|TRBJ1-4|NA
CASSSAPGGRGRPNEKLFF
TGTGCCAGCAGCTCCGCTCCTGGCGGCAGGGGAAGACCTAATGAAAAACTGTTTTTT
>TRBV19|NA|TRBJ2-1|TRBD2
CASSVRGTSGGPSYNEQFF
TGTGCCAGTAGTGTTCGGGGGACTAGCGGGGGGCCCTCCTACAATGAGCAGTTCTTC
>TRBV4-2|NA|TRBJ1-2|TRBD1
CASSQDDRGGMDGYTF
TGTGCCAGCAGCCAAGACGACAGGGGGGGTATGGATGGCTACACCTTC
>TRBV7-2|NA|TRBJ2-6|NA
CASGTGPGANVLTF
TGTGCCAGCGGTACCGGTCCCGGGGCCAACGTCCTGACTTTC
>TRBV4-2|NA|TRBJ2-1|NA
CASSQEGGLPASGNEQFF
TGTGCCAGCAGCCAAGAGGGGGGGCTTCCAGCTTCGGGCAATGAGCAGTTCTTC
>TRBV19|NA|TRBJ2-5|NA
CASSMGSRLDRQETQYF
TGTGCCAGTAGTATGGGGAGCAGACTAGACCGCCAAGAGACCCAGTACTTC
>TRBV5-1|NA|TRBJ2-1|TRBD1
CASSLITGGSHNEQFF
TGCGCCAGCAGCTTGATTACAGGGGGGTCCCACAATGAGCAGTTCTTC
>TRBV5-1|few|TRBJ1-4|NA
CASSLDHSATNEKLFF
TGCGCCAGCAGCTTAGACCACAGTGCAACTAATGAAAAACTGTTTTTT
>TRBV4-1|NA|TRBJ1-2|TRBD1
CASSPYRDRGLSGYTF
TGCGCCAGCAGCCCGTACCGGGACAGGGGGTTGTCTGGCTACACCTTC
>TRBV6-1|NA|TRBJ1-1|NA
CASSEGGIDTEAFF
TGTGCCAGCAGTGAAGGGGGCATTGACACTGAAGCTTTCTTT
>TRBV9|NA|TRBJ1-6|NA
CASSPFRSGDNSPLHF
TGTGCCAGCAGCCCATTCCGCTCGGGGGATAATTCACCCCTCCACTTT
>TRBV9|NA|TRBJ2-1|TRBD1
CASSNRGPYHSYNEQFF
TGTGCCAGCAGTAACAGGGGGCCCTATCACTCCTACAATGAGCAGTTCTTC
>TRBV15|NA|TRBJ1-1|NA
CATSRDSAANTEAFF
TGTGCCACCAGCAGAGACTCCGCGGCGAACACTGAAGCTTTCTTT